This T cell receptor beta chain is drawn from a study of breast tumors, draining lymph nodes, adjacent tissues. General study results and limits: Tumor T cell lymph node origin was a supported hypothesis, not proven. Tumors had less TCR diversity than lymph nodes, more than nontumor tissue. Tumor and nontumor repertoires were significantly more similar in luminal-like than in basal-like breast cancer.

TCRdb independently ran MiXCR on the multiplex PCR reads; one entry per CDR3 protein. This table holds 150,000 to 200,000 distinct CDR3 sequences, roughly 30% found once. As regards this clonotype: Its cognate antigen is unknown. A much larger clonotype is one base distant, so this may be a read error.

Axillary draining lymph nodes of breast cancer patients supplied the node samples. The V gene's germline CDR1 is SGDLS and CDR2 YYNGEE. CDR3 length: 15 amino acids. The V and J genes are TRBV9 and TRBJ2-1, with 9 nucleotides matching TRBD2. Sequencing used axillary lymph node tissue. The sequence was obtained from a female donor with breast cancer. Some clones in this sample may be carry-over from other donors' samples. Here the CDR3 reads CASSSSGGPVNEPFF. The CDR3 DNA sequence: TGTGCCAGCAGCTCGAGCGGGGGGCCTGTCAATGAGCCGTTCTTC.